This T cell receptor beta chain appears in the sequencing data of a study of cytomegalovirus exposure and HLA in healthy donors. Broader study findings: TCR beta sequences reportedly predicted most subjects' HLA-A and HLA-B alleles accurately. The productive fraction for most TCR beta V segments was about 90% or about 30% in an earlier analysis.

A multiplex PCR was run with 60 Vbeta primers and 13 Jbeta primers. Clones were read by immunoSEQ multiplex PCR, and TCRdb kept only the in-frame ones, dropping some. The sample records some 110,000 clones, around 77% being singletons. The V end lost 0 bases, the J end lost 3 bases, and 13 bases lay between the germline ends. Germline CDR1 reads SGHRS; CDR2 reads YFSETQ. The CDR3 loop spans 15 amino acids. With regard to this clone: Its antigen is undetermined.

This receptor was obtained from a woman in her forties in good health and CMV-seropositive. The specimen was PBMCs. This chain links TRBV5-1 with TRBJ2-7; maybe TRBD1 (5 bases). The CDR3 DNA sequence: TGCGCCAGCAGCTTGGAAGGCAGGGTGGTCTACGAGCAGTACTTC. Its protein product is CASSLEGRVVYEQYF.